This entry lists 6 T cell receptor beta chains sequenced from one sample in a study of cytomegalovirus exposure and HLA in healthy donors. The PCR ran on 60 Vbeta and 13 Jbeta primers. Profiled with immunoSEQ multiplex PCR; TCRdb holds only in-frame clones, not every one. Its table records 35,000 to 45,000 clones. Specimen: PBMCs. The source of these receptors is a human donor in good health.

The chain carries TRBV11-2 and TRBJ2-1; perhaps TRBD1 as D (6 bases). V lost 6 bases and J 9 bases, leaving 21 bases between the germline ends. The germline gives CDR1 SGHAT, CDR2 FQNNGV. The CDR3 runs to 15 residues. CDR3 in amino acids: CASSSTGLPSSEQFF. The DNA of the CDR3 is TGTGCCAGCAGTTCCACAGGGCTACCATCCAGTGAGCAGTTCTTC.

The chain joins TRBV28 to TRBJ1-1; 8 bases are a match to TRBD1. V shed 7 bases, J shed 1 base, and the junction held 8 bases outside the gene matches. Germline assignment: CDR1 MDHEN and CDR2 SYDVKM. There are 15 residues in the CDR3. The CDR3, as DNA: TGTGCCAGCACTACCCCCGGGACAGGGAACACTGAAGCTTTCTTT. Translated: CASTTPGTGNTEAFF. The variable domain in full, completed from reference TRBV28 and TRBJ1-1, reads DVKVTQSSRYLVKRTGEKVFLECVQDMDHENMFWYRQDPGLGLRLIYFSYDVKMKEKGDIPEGYSVSREKKERFSLILESASTNQTSMYLCASTTPGTGNTEAFFGQGTRLTVV.

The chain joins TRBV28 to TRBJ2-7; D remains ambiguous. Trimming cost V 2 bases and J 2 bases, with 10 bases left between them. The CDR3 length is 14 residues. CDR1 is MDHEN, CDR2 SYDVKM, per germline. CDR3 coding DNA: TGTGCCAGCAGTTTAGAAGCCGAAACCTACGAGCAGTACTTC. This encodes CASSLEAETYEQYF. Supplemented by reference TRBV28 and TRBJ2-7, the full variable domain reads DVKVTQSSRYLVKRTGEKVFLECVQDMDHENMFWYRQDPGLGLRLIYFSYDVKMKEKGDIPEGYSVSREKKERFSLILESASTNQTSMYLCASSLEAETYEQYFGPGTRLTVT.

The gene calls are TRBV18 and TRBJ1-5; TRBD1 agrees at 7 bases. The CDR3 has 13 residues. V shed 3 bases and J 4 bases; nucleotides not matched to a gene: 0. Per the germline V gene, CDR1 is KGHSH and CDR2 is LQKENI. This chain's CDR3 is CASSPDRNQPQHF. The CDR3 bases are TGTGCCAGCTCACCGGACAGGAATCAGCCCCAGCATTTT. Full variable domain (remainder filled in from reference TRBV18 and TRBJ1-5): NAGVMQNPRHLVRRRGQEARLRCSPMKGHSHVYWYRQLPEEGLKFMVYLQKENIIDESGMPKERFSAEFPKEGPSILRIQQVVRGDSAAYFCASSPDRNQPQHFGDGTRLSIL.

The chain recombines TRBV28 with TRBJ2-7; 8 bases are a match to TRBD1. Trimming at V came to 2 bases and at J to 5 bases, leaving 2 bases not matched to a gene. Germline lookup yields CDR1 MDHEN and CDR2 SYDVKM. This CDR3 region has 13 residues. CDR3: CASSLEQGDEQYF. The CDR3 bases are TGTGCCAGCAGTTTAGAACAGGGGGACGAGCAGTACTTC.

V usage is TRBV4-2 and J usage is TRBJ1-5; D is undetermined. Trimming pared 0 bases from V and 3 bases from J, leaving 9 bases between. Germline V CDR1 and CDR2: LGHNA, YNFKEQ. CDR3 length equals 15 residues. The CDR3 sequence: CASSQEAGFNQPQHF. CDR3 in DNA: TGTGCCAGCAGCCAAGAGGCAGGTTTCAATCAGCCCCAGCATTTT.